This entry lists 17 T cell receptor beta chains sequenced from one sample in a study of Ad26.COV2.S vaccination and SARS-CoV-2 variants. Indicated treatment: 15 to 20 received Ad26.COV2.S at low or high dose, single or two shots; 5 received placebo; per-sample allocation not given. The samples were gathered on day 63 after the first injection of vaccine or placebo. Assay used: immunoSEQ multiplex PCR; TCRdb lists only in-frame clones, some missing. Of about 350,000 clones listed, 80% to 90% are singletons. Sequenced here: peripheral blood, sampled in a trial of Ad26.COV2.S vaccine versus placebo. The receptors stem from a person aged 18-65 years who received the Ad26.COV2.S COVID-19 vaccine or a placebo.

The chain links TRBV7-2 to TRBJ2-1, with D hard to call. The CDR3 sequence is 11 residues long. Between the trimmed V and J ends, which lost 5 bases and 3 bases, there was a span of 2 bases. Per germline, CDR1 SGHTA and CDR2 FQGNSA. CDR3 coding DNA: TGTGCCAGCAGCATCTACAATGAGCAGTTCTTC. It codes for CASSIYNEQFF.

This clone was detected only once. V usage is TRBV30 and J usage is TRBJ1-1; D may be TRBD1 (6 bases). The CDR3 contains 13 residues. Trimming left V 4 bases short and J 4 bases short, with 13 bases between. The germline V gene encodes CDR1 GTSNPN and CDR2 SVGIG (reference sequence). This CDR3 reads CAWTRQAGTEAFF. The CDR3 bases are TGTGCCTGGACCCGACAGGCTGGCACTGAAGCTTTCTTT. Variable domain in full (rest from reference TRBV30 and TRBJ1-1): SQTIHQWPATLVQPVGSPLSLECTVEGTSNPNLYWYRQAAGRGLQLLFYSVGIGQISSEVPQNLSASRPQDRQFILSSKKLLLSDSGFYLCAWTRQAGTEAFFGQGTRLTVV.

The chain recombines TRBV12-3 or TRBV12-4 with TRBJ2-1; a possible D gene is TRBD1 (5 bases). This CDR3 has 13 residues. V lost 2 bases and J lost 9, with 11 bases in between. This CDR3 is CASSLPEGVEQFF. The CDR3 coding sequence is TGTGCCAGCAGTTTACCTGAAGGGGTTGAGCAGTTCTTC.

The chain couples TRBV4-3 to TRBJ2-5; D not resolved. Per germline, CDR1 LGHNA and CDR2 YSLEER. Trimming cost V 0 bases and J 1 base, with 15 bases left between them. The CDR3 sequence is 17 residues long. CDR3: CASSQDLNVGSQETQYF. For the CDR3, the DNA is TGCGCCAGCAGCCAAGATTTGAATGTGGGGTCCCAAGAGACCCAGTACTTC.

CDR3 amino acids: CASSFPAGVTKSYEQYF. CDR3 in DNA: TGTGCCAGCAGCTTCCCAGCTGGGGTGACAAAATCCTACGAGCAGTACTTC. This chain uses TRBV7-9 with TRBJ2-7; no firm D call. The CDR3 runs 17 residues. The V gene's germline CDR1 is SEHNR and CDR2 FQNEAQ (reference sequence). Trimming took 3 bases from V and 1 from J, leaving 19 bases between them.

V usage is TRBV9 and J usage is TRBJ2-1, with D hard to call. V lost 7 bases, J lost 6 bases, and 8 bases lay in between. This CDR3 is built from 11 residues. Germline CDR1 is SGDLS and CDR2 is YYNGEE. CDR3 region: CASGPANEQFF. The CDR3 DNA reads TGTGCCAGCGGGCCTGCCAATGAGCAGTTCTTC.

The V and J genes are TRBV2 and TRBJ2-5, with D unresolved. Germline V lookup: CDR1 SNHLY, CDR2 FYNNEI. This CDR3 is built from 14 residues. V lost 0 bases to trimming and J lost 7 bases, with 12 bases between them. The chain's CDR3 is CASSEASSVMTQYF. In DNA form, the CDR3 reads TGTGCCAGCAGTGAAGCGTCATCGGTAATGACCCAGTACTTC.

This chain connects TRBV9 to TRBJ2-7, with D possibly matching TRBD1 (5 bases). Germline values: CDR1 SGDLS, CDR2 YYNGEE. V lost 3 bases to trimming and J lost 5 bases, with 21 bases between them. The CDR3 has 16 amino acids. The chain's CDR3 is CASSEGPDGAPHEQYF. CDR3 nucleotide sequence: TGTGCCAGCAGCGAGGGCCCAGATGGGGCCCCCCACGAGCAGTACTTC.

J is TRBJ1-1 and V is TRBV5-5, with D unclear. Germline V CDR1 and CDR2: SGHKS, YYEKEE (reference sequence). Trimming shortened V by 1 base and J by 2 bases, and 9 bases separated the two germline ends. The CDR3 is made up of 14 amino acids. As DNA, the CDR3 is TGTGCCAGCAGCTTGCCCTATGCTAACACTGAAGCTTTCTTT. Translated: CASSLPYANTEAFF.

The chain recombines TRBV4-1 with TRBJ2-5; 10 bases are shared with TRBD1. From germline, CDR1 is MGHRA and CDR2 YSYEKL. After removal of 1 base from V and 4 bases from J, the junction contained 9 bases not matched to a gene. CDR3 size: 17 residues. CDR3 sequence: CASSQALGQGLGETQYF. DNA for the CDR3: TGCGCCAGCAGCCAAGCCTTGGGACAGGGGTTGGGAGAGACCCAGTACTTC.

The CDR3 DNA reads as TGTGCCAGCAGGGCAGGTAGCGCGAACACCGGGGAGCTGTTTTTT. It encodes CASRAGSANTGELFF. The J gene is TRBJ2-2, the V gene TRBV6-5; the D gene is possibly TRBD2 (5 bases). The CDR3 totals 15 residues. V was clipped by 6 bases and J by 0 bases, with 11 bases between them. CDR1 MNHEY and CDR2 SVGAGI come from the germline V gene.

The chain carries TRBV6-6 and TRBJ1-4, with D hard to call. Germline values: CDR1 MNHNY, CDR2 SVGAGI (reference sequence). Deletions cut 0 bases from V and 0 bases from J, with 5 bases between. The CDR3 extends over 15 amino acids. The DNA of the CDR3 is TGTGCCAGCAGTTACTCCGGGTCAACTAATGAAAAACTGTTTTTT. Encoded protein: CASSYSGSTNEKLFF.

The V call is TRBV29-1, the J call TRBJ2-2; 9 bases fit TRBD2. The V and J ends lost 7 bases and 7 bases, in that order; junction bases with no gene match: 7. The CDR3 consists of 13 residues. The germline V gene has CDR1 SQVTM and CDR2 ANQGSEA. CDR3 DNA: TGCAGCGGACTAAAAGCGGGAGGCGGGGAGCTGTTTTTT. It encodes CSGLKAGGGELFF.

The chain employs TRBV4-2 and TRBJ1-2, with 7 bases matching TRBD1. The CDR3 runs to 14 residues. Germline assignment: CDR1 LGHNA and CDR2 YNFKEQ. V gave up 0 bases and J gave up 7 bases; unmatched junction bases: 5. The CDR3: CASSQEVTGAGYTF. The DNA for the CDR3 is TGTGCCAGCAGCCAAGAGGTAACAGGGGCTGGCTACACCTTC.

The chain is built from TRBV6-6 and TRBJ2-3; D not resolved. The CDR3 consists of 15 residues. Trimming removed 7 bases at V and 0 bases at J, with 14 bases between. Germline-derived CDR1 and CDR2 are MNHNY and SVGAGI (reference sequence). As DNA, the CDR3 is TGTGCCAGCACCCTAGGCAGTTTTAGCACAGATACGCAGTATTTT. It codes for CASTLGSFSTDTQYF.

A remark on this clone: The same CDR3 is also encoded by other DNA sequences in this sample. V gene TRBV18 combines with J gene TRBJ1-5; D is ambiguous. Germline lookup yields CDR1 KGHSH and CDR2 LQKENI. V was pared by 3 bases and J by 0 bases, with 9 bases between. The CDR3 length is 15 residues. CDR3 coding DNA: TGTGCCAGCTCACCGGACCGTAATAGCAATCAGCCCCAGCATTTT. This codes for CASSPDRNSNQPQHF.

V and J are TRBV24-1 and TRBJ2-3, with D perhaps TRBD2 (5 bases). V was cut by 4 bases and J by 3 bases, with 7 bases left in between. Germline values: CDR1 KGHDR, CDR2 SFDVKD. The CDR3 spans 13 residues. The DNA for the CDR3 is TGTGCCACCAGTGACCGGAGGACAGATACGCAGTATTTT. It is translated as CATSDRRTDTQYF.